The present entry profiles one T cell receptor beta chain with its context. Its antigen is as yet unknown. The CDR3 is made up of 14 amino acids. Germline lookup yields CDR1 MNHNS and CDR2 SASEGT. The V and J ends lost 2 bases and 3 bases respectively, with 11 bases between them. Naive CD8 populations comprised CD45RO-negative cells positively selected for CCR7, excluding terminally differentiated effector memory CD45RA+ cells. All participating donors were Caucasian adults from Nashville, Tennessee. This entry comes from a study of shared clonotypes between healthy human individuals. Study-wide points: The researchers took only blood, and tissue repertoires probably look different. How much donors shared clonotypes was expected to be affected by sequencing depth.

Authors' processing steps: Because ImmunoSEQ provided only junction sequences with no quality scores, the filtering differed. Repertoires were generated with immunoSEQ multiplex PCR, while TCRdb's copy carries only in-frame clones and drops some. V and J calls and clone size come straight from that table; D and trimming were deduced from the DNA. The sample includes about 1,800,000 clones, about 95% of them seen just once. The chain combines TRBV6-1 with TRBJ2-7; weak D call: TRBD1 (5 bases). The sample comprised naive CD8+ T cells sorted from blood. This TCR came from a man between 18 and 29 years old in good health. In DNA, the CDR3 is TGTGCCAGCAGTGAATCCAGGGTAGACTACGAGCAGTACTTC. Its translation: CASSESRVDYEQYF.